This TCR beta chain was found in a study of a mutant IDH1 vaccine in newly diagnosed glioma. In the study overall: Vaccination followed radiotherapy alone by 4-6 weeks, or accompanied temozolomide cycles. The treated group averaged roughly 40 years old and was around 62% male, around 38% female. Visit V12 was at week 35; visit V13 was at week 47. Whole-study findings and limits: Immune responses arising from the vaccine appeared in more than 80% of patients.

V lost 2 bases, J lost 4 bases, and 8 bases lay in between. Germline lookup yields CDR1 PRHDT and CDR2 FYEKMQ (reference sequence). This CDR3 has 13 amino acids. Noted time point: week 47, end of study. Topical imiquimod accompanied each vaccine dose, which consisted of 300 ug of mutant IDH1 20-mer peptide. This table comes from immunoSEQ multiplex PCR, and its TCRdb copy is limited to in-frame clones, with some not included. The data contain roughly 31,000 clones, about 86% of them singletons. A note on this clone: Antigen specificity is unknown.

The sequence came from a young man with glioma. The source material was PBMCs, sampled from a glioma patient whose treatment included an IDH1 peptide vaccine. The chain uses TRBV13 and TRBJ1-1; weak D call: TRBD1 (5 bases). The CDR3 reads CASSLTDSTEAFF. The CDR3 DNA sequence: TGTGCCAGCAGCTTAACAGACAGCACTGAAGCTTTCTTT.